The 11 T cell receptor beta chains presented below share a single source sample, sequenced in a study of blood T cell repertoires in COVID-19. Repertoires were generated with immunoSEQ multiplex PCR, while TCRdb's copy carries only in-frame clones and drops some. The data show roughly 260,000 clones, 90% seen once. Sequencing used peripheral blood. These receptors originate from a woman aged 40 to 50 with acute or convalescent COVID-19.

V is TRBV5-5 and J is TRBJ1-4; 9 bases are shared with TRBD1. Unmatched junction bases numbered 8, after V lost 5 bases and J lost 6 bases. Germline V lookup: CDR1 SGHKS, CDR2 YYEKEE (reference sequence). The CDR3 sequence is 15 residues long. This CDR3 is CASSIGGTGHEKLFF. In DNA form, the CDR3 reads TGTGCCAGCAGTATCGGCGGGACAGGGCATGAAAAACTGTTTTTT. Full variable domain (missing parts from reference TRBV5-5 and TRBJ1-4): DAGVTQSPTHLIKTRGQQVTLRCSPISGHKSVSWYQQVLGQGPQFIFQYYEKEERGRGNFPDRFSARQFPNYSSELNVNALLLGDSALYLCASSIGGTGHEKLFFGSGTQLSVL.

This clone came up once. This sequence joins TRBV2 and TRBJ1-1; possible D gene TRBD1, 6 bases. The germline V gene has CDR1 SNHLY and CDR2 FYNNEI. This CDR3 is built from 15 residues. CDR3 sequence: CGGTSQGSTNTEAFF. The DNA for the CDR3 is TGTGGGGGCACCTCACAGGGTTCGACGAACACTGAAGCTTTCTTT.

Worth noting for this clone: This CDR3 is also generated by other DNA sequences in the sample. The rearrangement uses TRBV27 and TRBJ1-2; TRBD1 might be the D (5 bases). Germline V lookup: CDR1 MNHEY, CDR2 SMNVEV (reference sequence). Trimming shortened V by 3 bases and J by 4 bases, and 12 bases separated the two germline ends. CDR3 size: 14 residues. CDR3 loop: CASSFGTGSYGYTF. The CDR3 bases are TGTGCCAGCAGTTTCGGCACAGGTAGCTATGGCTACACCTTC.

The V call is TRBV19, the J call TRBJ1-2; the D gene is possibly TRBD1 (6 bases). This CDR3 spans 14 amino acids. Germline V gene data show CDR1 as LNHDA and CDR2 as SQIVND (reference sequence). The V and J ends lost 5 bases and 3 bases respectively, with 13 bases between them. The CDR3, as DNA: TGTGCCAGTAGTTATGGCAGGGGCCACTATGGCTACACCTTC. Protein product: CASSYGRGHYGYTF.

The CDR3: CASRLDASGNTIYF. Written as DNA, the CDR3 is TGCGCCAGCAGACTTGATGCATCTGGAAACACCATATATTTT. This rearrangement joins TRBV5-1 to TRBJ1-3; D not resolved. Germline CDR1 SGHRS, CDR2 YFSETQ. V was shortened by 5 bases and J by 1 base, with 10 bases between the two germline ends. CDR3 size: 14 residues.

V and J are TRBV7-2 and TRBJ1-2, with 7 bases matching TRBD1. The germline CDR1 and CDR2 sequences are SGHTA and FQGNSA. V trimming: 1 base; J trimming: 4 bases; junction bases outside the gene matches: 6. The CDR3 length is 15 residues. The CDR3 DNA follows: TGTGCCAGCAGCTTAGTCCGGGACAGACCCTATGGCTACACCTTC. Its protein product is CASSLVRDRPYGYTF.

The chain combines TRBV27 with TRBJ1-4; perhaps TRBD1 as D (5 bases). V was clipped by 6 bases and J by 8 bases, with 16 bases between them. The CDR3 covers 14 residues. Germline values: CDR1 MNHEY, CDR2 SMNVEV (reference sequence). The CDR3 DNA follows: TGTGCCAGCAGGGAGGGGCAGGGTTGGGAAAAACTGTTTTTT. Amino acid sequence: CASREGQGWEKLFF. The full variable domain, in which reference TRBV27 and TRBJ1-4 provide the parts outside the CDR3, is EAQVTQNPRYLITVTGKKLTVTCSQNMNHEYMSWYRQDPGLGLRQIYYSMNVEVTDKGDVPEGYKVSRKEKRNFPLILESPSPNQTSLYFCASREGQGWEKLFFGSGTQLSVL.

The chain is built from TRBV18 and TRBJ2-3; 9 nucleotides agree with TRBD2. CDR3 length: 17 residues. CDR1 and CDR2 from the germline V gene are KGHSH and LQKENI. J lost 2 bases, V lost 2 bases, and 8 bases had no gene match. The CDR3 DNA reads TGTGCCAGCTCACCAAAGAGCGGGGGGTCCTCCACAGATACGCAGTATTTT. This encodes CASSPKSGGSSTDTQYF. The variable domain in full, with the rest retrieved from reference TRBV18 and TRBJ2-3, is NAGVMQNPRHLVRRRGQEARLRCSPMKGHSHVYWYRQLPEEGLKFMVYLQKENIIDESGMPKERFSAEFPKEGPSILRIQQVVRGDSAAYFCASSPKSGGSSTDTQYFGPGTRLTVL.

This clone was seen a few times. The CDR3 region is CASSPGTTQPQHF. For the CDR3, the DNA is TGTGCCAGCAGCCCAGGGACAACTCAGCCCCAGCATTTT. This rearrangement joins TRBV4-2 to TRBJ1-5; D is possibly TRBD1 (6 bases). Trimming left V 4 bases short and J 6 bases short, with 10 bases between. This CDR3 is built from 13 residues. Germline V CDR1 and CDR2: LGHNA, YNFKEQ.

V is TRBV6-5 and J is TRBJ1-3; possible D gene TRBD1, 6 bases. Looked up from germline, CDR1 is MNHEY and CDR2 is SVGAGI. The CDR3 runs 15 residues. Trimming removed 6 bases at V and 0 bases at J, with 12 bases between. In DNA, the CDR3 is TGTGCCAGCAGACTGGACAGAAGCTCTGGAAACACCATATATTTT. Encoded protein: CASRLDRSSGNTIYF.

The chain combines TRBV9 with TRBJ1-1; D remains unclear. V dropped 5 bases and J dropped 1 base, with 15 bases sitting between them. The CDR3 consists of 15 residues. Germline CDR1 is SGDLS and CDR2 is YYNGEE. The DNA of the CDR3 is TGTGCCAGCAGACCTTTAGAGGTCGGGAACACTGAAGCTTTCTTT. This translates into CASRPLEVGNTEAFF.